A single sample gave rise to the 2 T cell receptor beta chains below, sequenced in a study of cytomegalovirus exposure and HLA in healthy donors. Researchers ran the PCR with 60 Vbeta and 13 Jbeta primers. Profiled with immunoSEQ multiplex PCR; TCRdb holds only in-frame clones, not every one. The sample consists of approximately 150,000 clones, 75% to 90% of them appearing once. Material: PBMCs. Receptor source: a woman in her twenties or thirties in good health and CMV-seronegative.

The chain couples TRBV27 to TRBJ1-2; 7 positions agree with TRBD1. The V segment lost 6 bases and the J segment 8 bases; nucleotides outside the gene matches: 6. The germline CDR1 and CDR2 sequences are MNHEY and SMNVEV (reference sequence). This CDR3 has 12 residues. As DNA, the CDR3 is TGTGCCAGCAGGCATACAGGGGTGGGCTACACCTTC. Translating it yields CASRHTGVGYTF.

This clone turned up a few times. The J gene is TRBJ2-7, the V gene TRBV10-2; TRBD2 aligns across 11 bases. The CDR3 consists of 15 residues. CDR1 is WSHSY and CDR2 is SAAADI in the germline V gene. Trimming took 3 bases from V and 2 from J; bases not matched to a gene: 3. This CDR3 reads CASSDETSGTYEQYF. In DNA, the CDR3 is TGCGCCAGCAGTGATGAGACTAGCGGGACCTACGAGCAGTACTTC.